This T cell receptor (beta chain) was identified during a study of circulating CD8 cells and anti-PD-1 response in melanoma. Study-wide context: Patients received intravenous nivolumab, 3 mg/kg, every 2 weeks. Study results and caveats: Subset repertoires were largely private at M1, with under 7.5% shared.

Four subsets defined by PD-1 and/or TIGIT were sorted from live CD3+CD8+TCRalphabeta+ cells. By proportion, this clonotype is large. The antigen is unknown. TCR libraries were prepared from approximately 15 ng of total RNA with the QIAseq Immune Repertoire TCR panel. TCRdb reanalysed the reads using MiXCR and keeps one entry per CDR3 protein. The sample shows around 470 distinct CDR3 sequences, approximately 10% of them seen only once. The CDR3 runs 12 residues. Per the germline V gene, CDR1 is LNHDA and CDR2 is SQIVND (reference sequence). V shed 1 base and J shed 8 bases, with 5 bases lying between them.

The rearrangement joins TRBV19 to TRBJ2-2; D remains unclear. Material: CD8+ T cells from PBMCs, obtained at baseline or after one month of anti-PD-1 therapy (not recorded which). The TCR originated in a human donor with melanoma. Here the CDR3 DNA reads TGTGCCAGTAGTATAGGTTCAGGGGAGCTGTTTTTT. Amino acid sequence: CASSIGSGELFF.